The rows below give T cell receptor beta chains drawn from one sample of a study of chemoradiotherapy in HPV16-positive cancers. The table came from immunoSEQ multiplex PCR; TCRdb's copy has only in-frame clones and leaves some out. Among 2,000 or so clones listed, 70% to 85% were seen once. The source material was tumor tissue, sampled from a patient who underwent chemoradiotherapy. Receptors were obtained from a human donor with HPV-associated anogenital cancer. CDR3s include the opening cysteine and the closing phenylalanine or tryptophan. A D gene is named only where the DNA matches it firmly. Expanded clones are given a class, and other clones once, few, many or no size at all.

v_call	j_call	d_call	clone_size	cdr3_aa	cdr3_nt
TRBV28	TRBJ2-7	-	-	CASSLLAAYEQYF	TGTGCCAGCAGTTTATTGGCAGCCTACGAGCAGTACTTC
TRBV10-3	TRBJ2-7	TRBD1	-	CAISGDRGHYEQYF	TGTGCCATCAGTGGGGACAGGGGGCACTACGAGCAGTACTTC
TRBV7-9	TRBJ2-1	TRBD2	-	CASSVAGVGAYNEQFF	TGTGCCAGCAGTGTAGCGGGAGTGGGGGCCTACAATGAGCAGTTCTTC
TRBV5-1	TRBJ2-1	TRBD1	-	CASSPEPGQFYNEQFF	TGCGCCAGCAGCCCCGAACCGGGACAGTTCTACAATGAGCAGTTCTTC
TRBV6-6	TRBJ1-2	-	-	CASSYSVRGEDYTF	TGTGCCAGCAGTTACTCGGTGAGGGGGGAGGACTACACCTTC
TRBV19	TRBJ2-6	TRBD2	-	CASSETSGRYGANVLTF	TGTGCCAGTAGTGAGACTAGCGGGAGGTATGGGGCCAACGTCCTGACTTTC
TRBV7-2	TRBJ2-2	-	-	CASSLSGANTGELFF	TGTGCCAGCAGCTTAAGTGGCGCCAACACCGGGGAGCTGTTTTTT
TRBV6-5	TRBJ1-5	-	-	CASSGGPSNQPQHF	TGTGCCAGCAGTGGCGGGCCCAGCAATCAGCCCCAGCATTTT
TRBV7-2	TRBJ1-2	-	-	CASSLDVSHSNYGYTF	TGTGCCAGCAGCTTAGACGTCTCCCATTCTAACTATGGCTACACCTTC
TRBV29-1	TRBJ2-7	TRBD2	-	CSFKSGTSGSYEQYF	TGCAGCTTTAAGTCCGGGACTAGCGGGAGCTACGAGCAGTACTTC
TRBV4-1	TRBJ2-3	TRBD1	-	CASSQVGQGATDTQYF	TGCGCCAGCAGCCAAGTGGGGCAGGGGGCCACAGATACGCAGTATTTT
TRBV29-1	TRBJ2-1	TRBD2	few	CSVVFLRGGFNEQFF	TGCAGCGTTGTTTTTCTGCGGGGGGGCTTCAATGAGCAGTTCTTC
TRBV25-1	TRBJ1-2	TRBD1	-	CASTDRDGYGYTF	TGTGCCAGCACTGACAGGGATGGCTATGGCTACACCTTC
TRBV28	TRBJ1-1	-	once	CASSLLPVGGEAFF	TGTGCCAGCAGTTTATTGCCCGTGGGAGGTGAAGCTTTCTTT
TRBV4-2	TRBJ2-5	TRBD1	-	CASSQGQGQSQETQYF	TGTGCCAGCAGCCAAGGGCAGGGACAGTCACAAGAGACCCAGTACTTC
TRBV7-2	TRBJ2-7	-	-	CASSFMDEQYF	TGTGCCAGCAGCTTTATGGACGAGCAGTACTTC
TRBV2	TRBJ2-1	-	once	CASSESPAGGEQFF	TGTGCCAGCAGTGAAAGCCCGGCAGGCGGGGAGCAGTTCTTC
TRBV2	TRBJ1-2	-	-	CASSTGEGSYGYTF	TGTGCCAGCAGTACCGGCGAGGGCTCCTATGGCTACACCTTC
TRBV6-4	TRBJ1-2	-	-	CASSDSPRGGYTF	TGTGCCAGCAGTGACTCCCCCAGGGGAGGCTACACCTTC
TRBV9	TRBJ2-5	TRBD2	-	CASSGGLAGGETQYF	TGTGCCAGCAGCGGGGGACTAGCGGGAGGAGAGACCCAGTACTTC
TRBV7-6	TRBJ1-1	TRBD1	-	CASSSQGARNTEAFF	TGTGCCAGCAGCTCTCAGGGGGCGCGGAACACTGAAGCTTTCTTT
TRBV6-6	TRBJ1-1	-	-	CASSYPETGVRTEAFF	TGTGCCAGCAGTTACCCCGAGACGGGGGTGAGAACTGAAGCTTTCTTT
TRBV4-1	TRBJ2-1	-	few	CASSQGEPPYNEQFF	TGCGCCAGCAGCCAGGGGGAGCCGCCTTACAATGAGCAGTTCTTC
TRBV6-4	TRBJ2-1	TRBD2	-	CASSTGTSGRGNEQFF	TGTGCCAGCAGCACCGGGACTAGCGGGAGGGGGAATGAGCAGTTCTTC
TRBV4-3	TRBJ2-7	-	-	CASSSNQASYEQYF	TGCGCCAGCAGTTCGAACCAAGCCTCCTACGAGCAGTACTTC
TRBV18	TRBJ1-2	-	-	CASSRDDNYGYTF	TGTGCCAGCTCACGGGACGATAACTATGGCTACACCTTC
TRBV19	TRBJ2-7	TRBD1	once	CASSRAGQGASYEQYF	TGTGCCAGTAGTAGAGCCGGACAGGGGGCCTCCTACGAGCAGTACTTC
TRBV7-2	TRBJ2-7	TRBD2	-	CASSPGTSGVGEQYF	TGTGCCAGCAGCCCTGGGACTAGCGGGGTTGGGGAGCAGTACTTC
TRBV29-1	TRBJ2-4	-	few	CSVGREAGNIQYF	TGCAGCGTTGGTAGGGAAGCGGGAAACATTCAGTACTTC
TRBV25-1	TRBJ1-1	-	-	CASSEFPELTEAFF	TGTGCCAGCAGTGAATTCCCCGAACTCACTGAAGCTTTCTTT
TRBV28	TRBJ1-2	-	-	CASRNTETLNYGYTF	TGTGCCAGCAGGAACACGGAGACCCTTAACTATGGCTACACCTTC
TRBV21-1	TRBJ2-1	-	few	CASSKLRGSSYNEQFF	TGTGCCAGCAGCAAACTCCGGGGGAGCTCCTACAATGAGCAGTTCTTC
TRBV2	TRBJ1-5	-	-	CASSDSSNQPQHF	TGTGCCAGCAGTGACTCTAGCAATCAGCCCCAGCATTTT
TRBV2	TRBJ1-5	TRBD1	few	CASSGDRGRGQPQHF	TGTGCCAGCAGTGGAGACAGGGGGCGAGGACAGCCCCAGCATTTT
TRBV11-2	TRBJ1-2	TRBD1	-	CASSLERGLGYGYTF	TGTGCCAGCAGCTTAGAAAGGGGGCTGGGCTATGGCTACACCTTC
TRBV11-3	TRBJ2-2	-	-	CASSFLTTGELFF	TGTGCCAGCAGCTTCCTAACCACCGGGGAGCTGTTTTTT
TRBV4-1	TRBJ2-3	-	-	CASSQDQWGAADTQYF	TGCGCCAGCAGCCAAGATCAGTGGGGGGCGGCAGATACGCAGTATTTT
TRBV11-2	TRBJ2-3	-	-	CASSFGGRGDTQYF	TGTGCCAGCAGCTTTGGAGGGCGGGGAGATACGCAGTATTTT
TRBV7-2	TRBJ1-3	-	-	CASSLEGAADTIYF	TGTGCCAGCAGCTTAGAAGGGGCCGCAGACACCATATATTTT
TRBV7-2	TRBJ1-3	TRBD1	-	CASSYPTGSSGNTIYF	TGTGCCAGCAGCTACCCGACAGGGAGCTCTGGAAACACCATATATTTT
TRBV5-1	TRBJ2-7	TRBD1	-	CASSWRTGGASWEQYF	TGCGCCAGCAGCTGGAGGACAGGGGGCGCCTCGTGGGAGCAGTACTTC
TRBV7-2	TRBJ1-5	-	-	CASSLRDGPYQPQHF	TGTGCCAGCAGCTTAAGGGACGGCCCTTATCAGCCCCAGCATTTT
TRBV5-6	TRBJ1-3	-	-	CASSLGEPGNTIYF	TGTGCCAGCAGCTTGGGAGAGCCTGGAAACACCATATATTTT
TRBV28	TRBJ2-7	-	-	CASSLKGGAYEQYF	TGTGCCAGCAGTTTGAAGGGAGGAGCCTACGAGCAGTACTTC